This TCR beta chain was profiled in a study of blood T cells in healthy people across ages. V dropped 1 base and J dropped 2 bases, with 9 bases sitting between them. Germline values: CDR1 MNHEY, CDR2 SMNVEV (reference sequence). The CDR3 totals 16 residues. This clonotype was seen only a few times. Together with a sample-barcoded 5' primer, a J-beta primer mix was included in a second PCR lasting about 7 to 12 cycles. Each CDR3 protein gets one entry after TCRdb re-called the 5' RACE reads with MiXCR. Among more than 800,000 distinct CDR3 sequences listed, around 43% were seen once. Sequencing was performed on blood. This receptor was identified in a woman aged 60 to 75 in good health. V and J are TRBV27 and TRBJ2-6; TRBD2 is a possible D gene (5 bases). CDR3 amino acids: CASSLYRGPGANVLTF. DNA for the CDR3: TGTGCCAGCAGTTTATATCGCGGGCCTGGGGCCAACGTCCTGACTTTC.